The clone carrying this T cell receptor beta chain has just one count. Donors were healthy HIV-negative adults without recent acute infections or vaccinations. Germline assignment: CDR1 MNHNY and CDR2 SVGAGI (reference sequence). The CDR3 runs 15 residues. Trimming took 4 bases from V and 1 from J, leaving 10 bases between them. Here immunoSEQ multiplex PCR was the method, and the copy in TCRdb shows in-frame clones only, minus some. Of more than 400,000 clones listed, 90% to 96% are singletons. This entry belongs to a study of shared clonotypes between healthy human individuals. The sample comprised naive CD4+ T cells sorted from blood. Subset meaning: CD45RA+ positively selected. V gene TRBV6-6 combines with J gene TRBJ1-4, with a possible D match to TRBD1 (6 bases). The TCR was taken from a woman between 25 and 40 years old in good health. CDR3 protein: CASSSDRITNEKLFF. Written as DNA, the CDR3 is TGTGCCAGCAGTTCCGACAGGATAACTAATGAAAAACTGTTTTTT.